What follows are 31 T cell receptor beta chains derived from one specimen sequenced in a study of CXCR3-negative and CXCR3-positive naive CD8 T cells. Overall study results and limits: TRB CDR3s were more hydrophobic in CXCR3-positive than in CXCR3-negative naive cells.

It was by 5' RACE with UMI labels that the TRB cDNA libraries were prepared. TCRdb reprocessed the 5' RACE reads, keeping one entry per CDR3 protein, no DNA. The sample spans roughly 110,000 distinct CDR3 sequences; the ten largest clones claim roughly 0.38%. Antigen specificity for these receptors is unknown. The sample consisted of naive CXCR3+ CD8+ T cells from blood. Documented subset: CD45RO-CCR7+CD27+CD95- naive CD8+ T cells expressing CXCR3 (TNR3+). These receptors were collected from a human donor in good health. Some clones in this sample may be carry-over from other donors' samples.

The chain couples TRBV4-1 to TRBJ1-1. The germline gives CDR1 MGHRA, CDR2 YSYEKL. The CDR3 length is 15 residues. This chain's CDR3 is CASSQDRARQTEAFF.

The rearrangement joins TRBV28 to TRBJ2-3; TCRdb's assignment of TRBD2 cannot be checked, as there is no DNA. Germline V gene data show CDR1 as MDHEN and CDR2 as SYDVKM. The CDR3 spans 17 residues. The CDR3 region is CASSFFGTSGWGDTQYF.

The rearrangement joins TRBV7-9 to TRBJ2-5; TCRdb calls TRBD1, which cannot be checked without DNA. Germline values: CDR1 SEHNR, CDR2 FQNEAQ (reference sequence). The CDR3 contains 16 residues. This CDR3 is CASSSPDRVSQETQYF.

This chain uses TRBV29-1 with TRBJ2-7; checking the TCRdb D call of TRBD2 is not possible without DNA. The germline CDR1 and CDR2 sequences are SQVTM and ANQGSEA. The CDR3 covers 14 residues. Here the CDR3 reads CSVEGGVETYEQYF.

The chain carries TRBV7-9 and TRBJ1-1; TCRdb's D call, TRBD1, is unchecked because there is no DNA. Per germline, CDR1 SEHNR and CDR2 FQNEAQ (reference sequence). The CDR3 has 12 amino acids. CDR3 protein: CASSSDSNEAFF.

The V and J genes are TRBV12-3 or TRBV12-4 and TRBJ2-7; the TRBD1 assignment by TCRdb is unverifiable without DNA. This CDR3 contains 15 residues. The CDR3 reads CASSLFGGKNYEQYF.

The CDR3 sequence is CASSGTGGSYNEQFF. This chain connects TRBV12-3 or TRBV12-4 to TRBJ2-1; TCRdb's D call, TRBD1, is unchecked because there is no DNA. The CDR3 loop spans 15 amino acids.

The J gene is TRBJ2-2, the V gene TRBV6-2 or TRBV6-3. The CDR3 has 13 residues. CDR1 is MNHEY, CDR2 SVGEGT, per germline. The CDR3 sequence is CASSPPATGELFF.

The rearrangement uses TRBV4-1 and TRBJ1-2. Germline CDR1 MGHRA, CDR2 YSYEKL. The CDR3 consists of 15 residues. The CDR3: CASSLGTSNPYGCTF.

The chain links TRBV5-5 to TRBJ2-5. CDR1 is SGHKS, CDR2 YYEKEE, per germline (reference sequence). The CDR3 loop spans 13 amino acids. This chain's CDR3 is CASSLDLQETQYF. Full variable domain (rest looked up from reference TRBV5-5 and TRBJ2-5): DAGVTQSPTHLIKTRGQQVTLRCSPISGHKSVSWYQQVLGQGPQFIFQYYEKEERGRGNFPDRFSARQFPNYSSELNVNALLLGDSALYLCASSLDLQETQYFGPGTRLLVL.

The chain couples TRBV24-1 to TRBJ1-2; TCRdb selects TRBD1, and the lack of DNA leaves this call unchecked. The CDR3 length is 16 residues. Per the germline V gene, CDR1 is KGHDR and CDR2 is SFDVKD. CDR3: CATSDLSAPQNYGYTF.

The chain couples TRBV29-1 to TRBJ1-1; TCRdb designates TRBD1, a call that cannot be tested without DNA. Germline V gene lookup returns CDR1 SQVTM and CDR2 ANQGSEA. CDR3 size: 17 residues. CDR3 sequence reads: CSVEVTGYTFLNTEAFF.

This rearrangement joins TRBV12-5 to TRBJ1-1; TCRdb proposes TRBD1, but this gene call is untestable without DNA. The V gene's germline CDR1 is LGHNT and CDR2 FRNRAP. The CDR3 sequence is 15 residues long. CDR3 protein: CASGSQQGQDTEAFF.

The chain uses TRBV29-1 and TRBJ1-1; the TCRdb D gene call, TRBD1, has no DNA to confirm it. The CDR3 has 13 residues. Germline loops: CDR1 SQVTM, CDR2 ANQGSEA. CDR3 amino acids: CSALTGVLAEAFF.

The rearrangement joins TRBV5-6 to TRBJ2-3. The CDR3 is 16 amino acids. Germline CDR1 SGHDT, CDR2 YYEEEE. The CDR3 loop reads CASSFIPRPSTDTQYF.

The chain carries TRBV23-1 and TRBJ2-7. TRBV23-1 counts as an open reading frame of uncertain function. The CDR3 loop spans 14 amino acids. CDR3 amino acids: CASSQSWQAYEQYF.

This sequence joins TRBV5-1 and TRBJ2-2; absent DNA, TCRdb's TRBD1 call cannot be checked. Germline loops: CDR1 SGHRS, CDR2 YFSETQ. The length of the CDR3 is 14 residues. The CDR3 is CASSFGQNTGELFF.

V gene TRBV19 combines with J gene TRBJ2-5; absent DNA, TCRdb's TRBD2 call cannot be checked. The CDR3 is 15 amino acids. Per the germline V gene, CDR1 is LNHDA and CDR2 is SQIVND (reference sequence). This CDR3 is CASSTLAGQQETQYF. The entire variable domain, with the rest obtained from reference TRBV19 and TRBJ2-5, is as follows: DGGITQSPKYLFRKEGQNVTLSCEQNLNHDAMYWYRQDPGQGLRLIYYSQIVNDFQKGDIAEGYSVSREKKESFPLTVTSAQKNPTAFYLCASSTLAGQQETQYFGPGTRLLVL.

This chain uses TRBV3-1 with TRBJ2-7; with no DNA, the TCRdb D assignment of TRBD1 cannot be verified. The CDR3 extends over 16 amino acids. CDR1 is LGHDT and CDR2 is YNNKEL in the germline V gene (reference sequence). The CDR3 sequence is CASSQVPGTGLNEQYF.

This rearrangement joins TRBV7-3 to TRBJ2-3; TCRdb picks TRBD1, but there is no DNA to check that call. This CDR3 contains 13 residues. Germline CDR1 and CDR2: SGHTA and FQGTGA. CDR3 loop: CASSPGLADTQYF.

This chain connects TRBV7-9 to TRBJ1-5; the D call of TRBD1 rests on TCRdb alone, since no DNA is present to check it. The germline V gene encodes CDR1 SEHNR and CDR2 FQNEAQ (reference sequence). There are 13 residues in the CDR3. CDR3 sequence reads: CASSPGHQGPQHF.

The genes are TRBV12-3 or TRBV12-4 and TRBJ1-1. The CDR3 spans 12 residues. CDR3 sequence: CASSPEVAEAFF.

The rearrangement links TRBV9 to TRBJ2-1; TCRdb proposes TRBD2, but this gene call is untestable without DNA. The length of the CDR3 is 15 residues. CDR1 is SGDLS, CDR2 YYNGEE, per germline. The CDR3 protein is CASSSGGAWGNEQFF.

The gene calls are TRBV28 and TRBJ2-7; TCRdb proposes TRBD2, but this gene call is untestable without DNA. CDR3 length: 13 residues. CDR1 is MDHEN, CDR2 SYDVKM, per germline. CDR3 sequence: CASREGMAYEQYF.

This rearrangement joins TRBV29-1 to TRBJ1-1. CDR1 SQVTM and CDR2 ANQGSEA come from the germline V gene. The CDR3 totals 15 residues. This CDR3 reads CSVEKDLTSNTEAFF.

This sequence joins TRBV5-5 and TRBJ2-1; TCRdb gives TRBD1 as the D gene, but with no DNA this cannot be confirmed. The CDR3 consists of 15 residues. Germline CDR1 and CDR2: SGHKS and YYEKEE (reference sequence). This CDR3 is CASSAGDSPYNEQFF.

The chain employs TRBV29-1 and TRBJ2-5; TCRdb designates TRBD2, a call that cannot be tested without DNA. CDR3 size: 14 residues. Germline V lookup: CDR1 SQVTM, CDR2 ANQGSEA. CDR3: CSVRTSGGGETQYF. Supplemented by reference TRBV29-1 and TRBJ2-5, the full variable domain reads SAVISQKPSRDICQRGTSLTIQCQVDSQVTMMFWYRQQPGQSLTLIATANQGSEATYESGFVIDKFPISRPNLTFSTLTVSNMSPEDSSIYLCSVRTSGGGETQYFGPGTRLLVL.

The chain has TRBV12-3 or TRBV12-4 and TRBJ2-5; with no DNA, the TCRdb D assignment of TRBD1 cannot be verified. The length of the CDR3 is 13 residues. This CDR3 is CASRGTTQETQYF.

The chain couples TRBV9 to TRBJ2-5; absent DNA, TCRdb's TRBD2 call cannot be checked. Per germline, CDR1 SGDLS and CDR2 YYNGEE. The CDR3 spans 15 residues. This chain's CDR3 is CASSVEGRLQETQYF.

V usage is TRBV6-5 and J usage is TRBJ2-1. There are 13 residues in the CDR3. Germline values: CDR1 MNHEY, CDR2 SVGAGI. The CDR3 sequence: CASSYSSYNEQFF.

The chain uses TRBV29-1 and TRBJ2-7; TCRdb indicates TRBD1, and absent DNA this call remains unverified. The CDR3 runs to 16 residues. Germline-derived CDR1 and CDR2 are SQVTM and ANQGSEA. The CDR3 protein is CSVGGDMTGFAYEQYF.